A single sample gave rise to the 20 T cell receptor beta chains below, sequenced in a study of blood T cell repertoires in COVID-19. The repertoire was sequenced with immunoSEQ multiplex PCR; TCRdb's copy has only in-frame clones and lacks some. The data show 220,000 or so clones, roughly 80% seen once. Sequencing used peripheral blood. The receptors shown here come from a woman of 80 years or more with COVID-19, enrolled during active disease.

The DNA of the CDR3 is TGTGCCAGCTCACCACTAGCGGGGGGGACTTCTAATGAGCAGTTCTTC. Amino acids: CASSPLAGGTSNEQFF. The gene calls are TRBV18 and TRBJ2-1; 11 bases are a match to TRBD2. Germline V gene data show CDR1 as KGHSH and CDR2 as LQKENI. The CDR3 is 16 amino acids. J lost 7 bases, V lost 1 base, and 6 bases had no gene match.

The table lists this clone with a count of one. The chain uses TRBV11-3 and TRBJ2-2, with TRBD1 matching 8 bases. The V and J ends lost 2 bases and 1 base, in that order; junction bases with no gene match: 3. Germline V gene data show CDR1 as SGHNT and CDR2 as YENEEA. The CDR3 consists of 16 residues. This CDR3 is CASSLRGQVNTGELFF. CDR3 nucleotide sequence: TGTGCCAGCAGCTTAAGGGGACAGGTGAACACCGGGGAGCTGTTTTTT.

The rearrangement links TRBV5-1 to TRBJ2-5, with 8 nucleotides matching TRBD2. Germline CDR1 SGHRS, CDR2 YFSETQ. Trimming removed 3 bases from V and 1 base from J; junction bases left unmatched: 8. The CDR3 runs to 16 residues. The CDR3 region is CASSSSSSGPQETQYF. CDR3 DNA sequence: TGCGCCAGCAGCTCCTCCTCTAGCGGGCCCCAAGAGACCCAGTACTTC.

The genes are TRBV5-1 and TRBJ1-4; 7 nucleotides line up with TRBD1. Germline V CDR1 and CDR2: SGHRS, YFSETQ. The CDR3 sequence is 14 residues long. V gave up 2 bases and J gave up 5 bases; unmatched junction bases: 3. The CDR3 protein is CASSFQGENEKLFF. The CDR3 DNA reads as TGCGCCAGCAGCTTTCAGGGGGAAAATGAAAAACTGTTTTTT.

The chain couples TRBV5-1 to TRBJ2-2; 7 nucleotides agree with TRBD1. The CDR3 totals 17 residues. V trimming: 3 bases; J trimming: 2 bases; junction bases outside the gene matches: 10. Germline V gene sequence: CDR1 SGHRS, CDR2 YFSETQ. CDR3 sequence (DNA): TGCGCCAGCAGCTCCCTGGCCGGGACAGATAACACCGGGGAGCTGTTTTTT. Amino acid sequence: CASSSLAGTDNTGELFF. Supplemented by reference TRBV5-1 and TRBJ2-2, the full variable domain reads KAGVTQTPRYLIKTRGQQVTLSCSPISGHRSVSWYQQTPGQGLQFLFEYFSETQRNKGNFPGRFSGRQFSNSRSEMNVSTLELGDSALYLCASSSLAGTDNTGELFFGEGSRLTVL.

The rearrangement links TRBV5-5 to TRBJ2-7; the D is unclear. Germline V gives CDR1 SGHKS, CDR2 YYEKEE (reference sequence). The ends were cut back, 2 bases at V and 6 bases at J, with 9 bases in the middle. The CDR3 consists of 12 residues. CDR3 coding DNA: TGTGCCAGCAGCTTTGAGTCTTTCGAGCAGTACTTC. Amino acids: CASSFESFEQYF.

The chain employs TRBV5-1 and TRBJ2-7, with D possibly TRBD2 on 6 matching bases. Germline lookup yields CDR1 SGHRS and CDR2 YFSETQ. Trimming removed 4 bases from V and 5 bases from J, with 13 bases in between. The CDR3 is 13 amino acids. CDR3 bases: TGCGCCAGCAGCCACGGGACTCTGGACGAGCAGTACTTC. Its protein product is CASSHGTLDEQYF.

The chain joins TRBV19 to TRBJ1-4, with no clear D. V was clipped by 4 bases and J by 0 bases, with 12 bases between them. Germline V gene data show CDR1 as LNHDA and CDR2 as SQIVND (reference sequence). CDR3 size: 16 residues. CDR3 loop: CASSSGLLSTNEKLFF. CDR3 coding DNA: TGTGCCAGTAGTAGCGGACTCTTGTCAACTAATGAAAAACTGTTTTTT.

Only one count was recorded for this clone. The rearrangement links TRBV5-1 to TRBJ2-7; tentative D call: TRBD1 (8 bases). This CDR3 region has 16 residues. Germline V gene data show CDR1 as SGHRS and CDR2 as YFSETQ. V was cut by 3 bases and J by 0 bases, with 16 bases left in between. This CDR3 is CASSSQTGDYSYEQYF. CDR3 bases: TGCGCCAGCAGCTCCCAGACAGGGGACTACTCCTACGAGCAGTACTTC.

The rearrangement joins TRBV7-3 to TRBJ2-3; a possible D gene is TRBD1 (6 bases). This CDR3 spans 15 amino acids. Between the trimmed V and J ends, which lost 5 bases and 3 bases, there was a span of 15 bases. Germline V gene lookup returns CDR1 SGHTA and CDR2 FQGTGA. The CDR3 loop reads CASSPQGLGTDTQYF. As DNA, the CDR3 is TGTGCCAGCAGCCCCCAGGGGCTGGGGACAGATACGCAGTATTTT.

The CDR3 DNA reads as TGTGCCAGCAGCGGACAGAGGAACACTGAAGCTTTCTTT. It yields the protein CASSGQRNTEAFF. The V gene is TRBV9, the J gene TRBJ1-1, with a tentative D call TRBD1 (5 bases). V lost 3 bases and J 1 base, leaving 7 bases between the germline ends. From germline, CDR1 is SGDLS and CDR2 YYNGEE. The CDR3 is made up of 13 amino acids.

The genes are TRBV27 and TRBJ2-3; 9 bases line up with TRBD2. V shed 4 bases and J 4 bases; nucleotides not matched to a gene: 9. CDR3 length equals 16 residues. CDR1 and CDR2 from the germline V gene are MNHEY and SMNVEV (reference sequence). The CDR3 sequence: CASSSPRRGGSDTQYF. In DNA, the CDR3 is TGTGCCAGCAGTTCCCCCCGGCGGGGGGGATCAGATACGCAGTATTTT.

The rearrangement joins TRBV4-2 to TRBJ2-3; D might be TRBD1 (6 bases). The CDR3 consists of 16 residues. Trimming left V 1 base short and J 1 base short, with 12 bases between. CDR1 is LGHNA and CDR2 is YNFKEQ in the germline V gene. CDR3 nucleotides: TGTGCCAGCAGCCAAGCGATGACAGGAGGCACAGATACGCAGTATTTT. Amino acids: CASSQAMTGGTDTQYF.

This clone was detected once. The chain combines TRBV24-1 with TRBJ2-5; possibly TRBD2 for D (6 bases). CDR3 length: 15 amino acids. V lost 3 bases and J 2 bases, leaving 12 bases between the germline ends. Germline CDR1 and CDR2: KGHDR and SFDVKD. The CDR3 bases are TGTGCCACCAGTGATCCCGGTGGAGGGCAAGAGACCCAGTACTTC. Protein: CATSDPGGGQETQYF.

The chain couples TRBV7-2 to TRBJ1-5; D is undetermined. Germline values: CDR1 SGHTA, CDR2 FQGNSA. The CDR3 spans 15 residues. V was pared by 5 bases and J by 0 bases, with 11 bases between. CDR3 coding DNA: TGTGCCAGCAGCCGCGACGGGTCTAGCAATCAGCCCCAGCATTTT. Translation gives CASSRDGSSNQPQHF.

The chain has TRBV6-5 and TRBJ1-2; D uncertain. Per the germline V gene, CDR1 is MNHEY and CDR2 is SVGAGI. This CDR3 has 12 amino acids. Trimming removed 6 bases at V and 8 bases at J, with 13 bases between. The chain's CDR3 is CASRDGGTGYTF. The CDR3 DNA is TGTGCCAGCAGGGATGGAGGTACAGGCTACACCTTC.

The V gene is TRBV3-1 (or the pseudogene TRBV3-2), the J gene TRBJ2-3; the match to TRBD2 covers 11 bases. V lost 2 bases to trimming and J lost 6 bases; unmatched junction nucleotides: 7. Germline V lookup: CDR1 LGHDT, CDR2 YNNKEL (reference sequence). There are 16 residues in the CDR3. Written as DNA, the CDR3 is TGTGCCAGCAGCCAAAGGGTAGCGGGAGGGGCGGATACGCAGTATTTT. It codes for CASSQRVAGGADTQYF.

The chain links TRBV19 to TRBJ2-1, with TRBD1 identical over 11 bases. CDR3 length equals 15 residues. Germline trimming cut 5 bases from V and 10 bases from J; bases unmatched to any gene: 10. Germline V CDR1 and CDR2: LNHDA, SQIVND (reference sequence). The DNA for the CDR3 is TGTGCCAGTAGTCTCCCCGGACAGGGGGCCCGGGAGCAGTTCTTC. Its protein is CASSLPGQGAREQFF.

The chain carries TRBV9 and TRBJ1-6, with a tentative D call TRBD1 (5 bases). The germline CDR1 and CDR2 sequences are SGDLS and YYNGEE. V dropped 3 bases and J dropped 9 bases, with 13 bases sitting between them. This CDR3 is 14 amino acids long. The CDR3 nucleotides read TGTGCCAGCAGCGCCCGGGGGGTAGGTTCACCCCTCCACTTT. Residues: CASSARGVGSPLHF. The full variable domain, completed using reference TRBV9 and TRBJ1-6, is DSGVTQTPKHLITATGQRVTLRCSPRSGDLSVYWYQQSLDQGLQFLIQYYNGEERAKGNILERFSAQQFPDLHSELNLSSLELGDSALYFCASSARGVGSPLHFGNGTRLTVT.

J is TRBJ1-2 and V is TRBV24-1, with 7 bases matching TRBD1. V lost 3 bases, J lost 7 bases, and 7 bases stayed unmatched. This CDR3 comprises 14 residues. CDR1 is KGHDR and CDR2 is SFDVKD in the germline V gene. The CDR3 sequence is CATSDPGQETGYTF. The CDR3 nucleotides are TGTGCCACCAGTGATCCAGGACAGGAGACTGGCTACACCTTC.